This T cell receptor beta chain is from a study of control samples from healthy donors and cancer patients. The protocol was immunoSEQ multiplex PCR, while the TCRdb copy is restricted to in-frame clones and leaves out a portion. This sample has about 160,000 clones, with roughly 94% found just once. The sample consisted of PBMCs. This clonotype originated in a man in his 60s with colorectal cancer.

This CDR3 reads CASSPDRGLGSDTQYF. The CDR3 DNA follows: TGCGCCAGCAGCCCTGACAGGGGGCTCGGGTCAGATACGCAGTATTTT. This chain joins TRBV4-1 and TRBJ2-3; 10 bases agree with TRBD1. The CDR3 consists of 16 residues. V trimming: 4 bases; J trimming: 4 bases; junction bases outside the gene matches: 8. Per the germline V gene, CDR1 is MGHRA and CDR2 is YSYEKL.